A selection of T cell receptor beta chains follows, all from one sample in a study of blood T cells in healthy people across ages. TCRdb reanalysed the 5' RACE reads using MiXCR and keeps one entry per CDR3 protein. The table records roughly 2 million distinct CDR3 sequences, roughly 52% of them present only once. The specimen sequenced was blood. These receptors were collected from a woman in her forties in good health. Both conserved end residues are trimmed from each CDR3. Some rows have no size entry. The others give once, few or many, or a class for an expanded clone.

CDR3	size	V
ASTGTGANIQY	-	TRBV6-5
ASSSRRGGPSGANVLT	-	TRBV28
ASSAGTVNYGYT	many	TRBV5-6
ASSLGGGGKTYEQY	-	TRBV7-2
ATSRENLGTDTQY	few	TRBV15
SVGGGRGEQY	-	TRBV29-1
SASHRLGLADTQY	-	TRBV20-1
ASSLEARGGTDTQY	-	TRBV7-2
ASGIMEPQH	-	TRBV27
ASSKHTQGVTDTQY	few	TRBV27
SAPGFNSYNEQF	-	TRBV20-1
SARNQDRGWAEQY	few	TRBV20-1
ASSFTVGSNEQF	-	TRBV6-2/TRBV6-3
ASRPGLAGHEQY	-	TRBV6-2/TRBV6-3
AISGTDNYGYT	-	TRBV10-3
ASLDRGGPTDTQY	few	TRBV7-2
ASSEADETGADVLT	once	TRBV7-6
ASSQDRGVVNEQF	-	TRBV3-1
ASSAGSRGRNTEAF	-	TRBV2
ASSQSRGTGANVLT	-	TRBV14
ASSQIRGGSDTQY	-	TRBV14
ASSWGTSSYEQY	few	TRBV5-6
ASSLETGDRGNQPQH	once	TRBV12-3/TRBV12-4
ASSIIAGDGANVLT	once	TRBV19
ASSEGGGGYNEQF	few	TRBV25-1
SADDRGTDTQY	-	TRBV20-1
ASSLGLRGGAGETQY	few	TRBV7-2
ASSLFPRAGPIHEQY	few	TRBV28
ASSQDWTAKISGANVLT	-	TRBV4-1
ASHRRDPMSNSPLH	-	TRBV27
ASRLGGTILREQY	few	TRBV28
ASKGTSSYNEQF	-	TRBV5-1
ASGLVLAGASTETQY	-	TRBV12-5
ASYSRRVSTDTQY	few	TRBV18
ASSSLRDLYEQY	few	TRBV7-9
ASSSTGAGSY	-	TRBV6-2/TRBV6-3
ASTLRQPNTEAF	-	TRBV6-1
ASSFWNGGPLH	-	TRBV12-3/TRBV12-4
SARGQGAWEQY	-	TRBV20-1
ASSQDWIALDNSPLH	few	TRBV4-3
ASGLGDYEQY	once	TRBV7-9
ASRNPTGHLT	few	TRBV27
ASSAGLAGGLRYNEQF	-	TRBV7-8
ASTFLGTTGNEQF	-	TRBV6-1
ASSLPRTGQDEQY	few	TRBV27